The TCR beta chain under discussion was sequenced for a study of T cell responses to AZD1222 COVID-19 vaccine. Trimming removed 1 base at V and 10 bases at J, with 16 bases between. The CDR3 is 14 amino acids. CDR1 and CDR2 from the germline V gene are SGHDN and FVKESK. TCRdb's copy holds only in-frame clones and misses some; the assay was immunoSEQ multiplex PCR. This sample yields 50,000 to 70,000 clones, of which roughly 87% are seen a single time; approximately 6.1% belongs to the top ten. The J gene is TRBJ1-2, the V gene TRBV14; D gene uncertain. The sequencing used peripheral blood, collected 28 days after the second AZD1222 dose. The TCR was taken from an adult who received the AZD1222 COVID-19 vaccine. CDR3: CASSQGVGLRVYTF. DNA of the CDR3: TGTGCCAGCAGCCAAGGGGTAGGGCTTCGAGTCTACACCTTC.